This is a list of T cell receptor beta chains from one sample in a study of response to subunit inactivated influenza vaccine. TCRdb recomputed calls from the RT-PCR reads with MiXCR, one row per CDR3 protein. The data contain approximately 700,000 distinct CDR3 sequences, around 14% of them seen just once; the ten biggest clones take up less than 7%. This material consisted of PBMCs from blood, taken about 14 days before vaccination. The source is a middle-aged man who received an inactivated influenza vaccine. Both conserved end residues are part of each CDR3.

cdr3_aa | j_call | v_call
CASSPPRRYGNTEAFF | TRBJ1-1 | TRBV6-1
CASSRLGVNTEAFF | TRBJ1-1 | TRBV12-3/TRBV12-4
CASSKGPGTTEAFF | TRBJ1-1 | TRBV7-3
CASSFMGNTIYF | TRBJ1-3 | TRBV28
CASSSLGGFGFYEQYF | TRBJ2-7 | TRBV11-2
CASSYVAAYEQYF | TRBJ2-7 | TRBV6-2/TRBV6-3
CSAAQQGNTGELFF | TRBJ2-2 | TRBV29-1
CAWSVRFPDTQYF | TRBJ2-3 | TRBV30
CSARDWSSGTFNYEQYF | TRBJ2-7 | TRBV20-1
CAISRDSDTGELFF | TRBJ2-2 | TRBV10-3
CSALGASGNKRETQYF | TRBJ2-5 | TRBV20-1
CASSQVPGRHEQYF | TRBJ2-7 | TRBV3-1
CASSYGTFARVNTEAFF | TRBJ1-1 | TRBV5-1
CASDPGTGASYGYTF | TRBJ1-2 | TRBV6-1
CASRDGNTGELFF | TRBJ2-2 | TRBV28
CASSYSGPTGTYEQYF | TRBJ2-7 | TRBV6-5
CASSYSINGGYGYTF | TRBJ1-2 | TRBV6-5
CASSLLHEGGATDTQYF | TRBJ2-3 | TRBV28
CASSSTGGPSYEQYF | TRBJ2-7 | TRBV5-1
CASSSGQGIAPLHF | TRBJ1-6 | TRBV5-6
CASSKISTGNQPQHF | TRBJ1-5 | TRBV12-3/TRBV12-4
CASSDGGPQPQHF | TRBJ1-5 | TRBV6-1
CASSFRTRGLDEQFF | TRBJ2-1 | TRBV12-3/TRBV12-4
CSGKGQLNTEAFF | TRBJ1-1 | TRBV29-1
CASSEAGGLYEQYF | TRBJ2-7 | TRBV6-1
CASSQSNRLYYEQYF | TRBJ2-7 | TRBV4-2
CASSFQPGWVDGYTF | TRBJ1-2 | TRBV5-1
CAISDRDRTGGGYTF | TRBJ1-2 | TRBV10-3
CASSLYVAYEQYF | TRBJ2-7 | TRBV28
CASRGLAGNSYEQYF | TRBJ2-7 | TRBV2
CASRGAHEQFF | TRBJ2-1 | TRBV6-6
CASSEATVREKLFF | TRBJ1-4 | TRBV6-1
CASSRTSVSSYNEQFF | TRBJ2-1 | TRBV5-1
CSVELGTVNSYEQYF | TRBJ2-7 | TRBV29-1
CASSLARGAHYEQFF | TRBJ2-1 | TRBV7-8
CASSPLAGWNEQYF | TRBJ2-7 | TRBV18
CASSTGLFNQETQYF | TRBJ2-5 | TRBV9
CASSYSAGVSDTQYF | TRBJ2-3 | TRBV6-5
CASSPLPRDRVYEQYF | TRBJ2-7 | TRBV6-1
CASSLTRDEQFF | TRBJ2-1 | TRBV11-1
CSAEDGVPYTYEQYF | TRBJ2-7 | TRBV20-1
CSAPPFRARMGANVLTF | TRBJ2-6 | TRBV20-1
CASSFGTSQETQYF | TRBJ2-5 | TRBV6-2/TRBV6-3
CASNSRGTGRKHNAEQFF | TRBJ2-1 | TRBV2
CAGSPQGGYGYTF | TRBJ1-2 | TRBV6-6
CAISERRTDNEQFF | TRBJ2-1 | TRBV10-3
CASSYRGDNSYNEQFF | TRBJ2-1 | TRBV11-2
CASSFSGTSGGKTQYF | TRBJ2-5 | TRBV12-3/TRBV12-4
CSGAGGMNTEAFF | TRBJ1-1 | TRBV29-1
CASKVGGAEGYTF | TRBJ1-2 | TRBV12-3/TRBV12-4
CASSYSGHPSEKLFF | TRBJ1-4 | TRBV6-5
CASSLGQLLGELFF | TRBJ2-2 | TRBV5-1
CASSRVGTTNTGELFF | TRBJ2-2 | TRBV5-5
CASSLGNSEAFF | TRBJ1-1 | TRBV12-3/TRBV12-4
CACGTGLTNEKLFF | TRBJ1-4 | TRBV30
CSARDVQSFSYEQYF | TRBJ2-7 | TRBV20-1
CASSDVPPFGRAYEQYF | TRBJ2-7 | TRBV5-1